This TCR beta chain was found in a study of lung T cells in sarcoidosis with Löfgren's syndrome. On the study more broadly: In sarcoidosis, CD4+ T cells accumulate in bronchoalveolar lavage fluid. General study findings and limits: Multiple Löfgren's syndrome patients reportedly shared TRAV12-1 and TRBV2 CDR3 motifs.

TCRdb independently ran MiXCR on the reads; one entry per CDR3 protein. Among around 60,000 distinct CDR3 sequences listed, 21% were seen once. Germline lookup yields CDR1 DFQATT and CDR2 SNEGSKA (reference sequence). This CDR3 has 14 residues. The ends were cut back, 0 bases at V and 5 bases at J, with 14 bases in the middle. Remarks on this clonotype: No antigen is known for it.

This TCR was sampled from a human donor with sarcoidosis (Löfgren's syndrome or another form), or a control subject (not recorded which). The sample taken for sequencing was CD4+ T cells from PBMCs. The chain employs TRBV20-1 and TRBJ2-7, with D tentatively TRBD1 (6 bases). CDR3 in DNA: TGCAGTGCTAGAGAGTACAGGGAAAACCACGAGCAGTACTTC. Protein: CSAREYRENHEQYF.